This TCR beta chain is drawn from a study of blood T cell repertoires in COVID-19. Study-level background: Acute and convalescent COVID-19 specimens originated in the United States, Italy and Spain.

Germline CDR1 reads MNHEY; CDR2 reads SVGAGI. The CDR3 length is 14 residues. The ends lost 5 bases at V and 1 base at J; junction bases unmatched: 1. Using immunoSEQ multiplex PCR, the repertoire was profiled, and TCRdb retains in-frame clones only, with some absent. In the table there are around 60,000 clones, 88% of which are singletons. Material: peripheral blood. V and J are TRBV6-5 and TRBJ2-5, with TRBD2 matching 10 bases. The source is a man in his fifties or sixties with active COVID-19. CDR3: CASSLAGVQETQYF. CDR3 sequence (DNA): TGTGCCAGCAGTCTAGCGGGGGTCCAAGAGACCCAGTACTTC.